This is a list of T cell receptor beta chains from one sample in a study of control samples from healthy donors and cancer patients. Method: immunoSEQ multiplex PCR; TCRdb's copy keeps in-frame clones and lacks some. This table holds around 100,000 clones, roughly nine tenths found once. The specimen was blood. These receptors came from a woman aged 50 to 65 in good health. Both conserved end residues are part of each CDR3. A D gene is named only where the DNA matches it firmly. Clone size is given for some rows only: seen once, a few or many times, or a class if the clone is expanded.

cdr3_nt | cdr3_aa | j_call | v_call | d_call | cdr3_length | clone_size
TGTGCCAGCAGTTTCGGACAGGGGGCATATGGCTACACCTTC | CASSFGQGAYGYTF | TRBJ1-2 | TRBV28 | TRBD1 | 14 | -
TGTGCCAGCTCACGGGGAACCACGAGTAGATTAGAGACCCAGTACTTC | CASSRGTTSRLETQYF | TRBJ2-5 | TRBV18 | - | 16 | -
TGCAGCGTTGTGGGGGCGGACGGGGAGCTGTTTTTT | CSVVGADGELFF | TRBJ2-2 | TRBV29-1 | - | 12 | -
TGTGCCAGTAGTATCCCCGGGACAGGGGGAGAGACTGAAGCTTTCTTT | CASSIPGTGGETEAFF | TRBJ1-1 | TRBV19 | TRBD1 | 16 | -
TGTGCCAGCGCTACGGGACAACAAGAGACCCAGTACTTC | CASATGQQETQYF | TRBJ2-5 | TRBV13 | - | 13 | large
TGTGCCAGCAGCGTAGGCCAGGGTAGCACCGGGGAGCTGTTTTTT | CASSVGQGSTGELFF | TRBJ2-2 | TRBV9 | - | 15 | -
TGTGCCACCAGCAGAGTAACCGGGACAGGGGCCCATGAGCAGTTCTTC | CATSRVTGTGAHEQFF | TRBJ2-1 | TRBV15 | TRBD1 | 16 | -
TGTGCCAGCGGCTTTTGGGGGGGAGATAATGAAAAACTGTTTTTT | CASGFWGGDNEKLFF | TRBJ1-4 | TRBV27 | - | 15 | -
TGTGCCAGCAGTATGCTGGGGGTGCGAGAGACCCAGTACTTC | CASSMLGVRETQYF | TRBJ2-5 | TRBV7-2 | - | 14 | -
TGTGCCAGCAGCTTAATGGGGGCAGCTGAAGCTTTCTTT | CASSLMGAAEAFF | TRBJ1-1 | TRBV7-9 | - | 13 | -
TGTGCCAGCAGTCCTAGACTAGCGGGGGACACAGATACGCAGTATTTT | CASSPRLAGDTDTQYF | TRBJ2-3 | TRBV7-3 | TRBD2 | 16 | once
TGTGCCAGCAGCTTTAGTACCACCGGGGAGCTGTTTTTT | CASSFSTTGELFF | TRBJ2-2 | TRBV5-6 | - | 13 | -
TGTGCCAGCAGCCAAGACTTGGCTTACAATGAGCAGTTCTTC | CASSQDLAYNEQFF | TRBJ2-1 | TRBV14 | - | 14 | few
TGTGCCAGCAGCTTAAGGCGGGGCGGCAAAGAGACCCAGTACTTC | CASSLRRGGKETQYF | TRBJ2-5 | TRBV7-3 | - | 15 | -